One sample yielded the 32 T cell receptor beta chains listed below, sequenced in a study of Ad26.COV2.S vaccination and SARS-CoV-2 variants. TCRdb's copy holds only in-frame clones and misses some; the assay was immunoSEQ multiplex PCR. The sample carries about 180,000 clones, around 85% recorded once. Material: peripheral blood, obtained after recovery from COVID-19. The receptors were gathered from a human donor who had recovered from COVID-19.

The rearrangement uses TRBV7-2 and TRBJ2-1; 13 bases line up with TRBD2. Germline CDR1 is SGHTA and CDR2 is FQGNSA. The ends lost 5 bases at V and 7 bases at J; junction bases unmatched: 8. The CDR3 is made up of 16 amino acids. This CDR3 is CASSGGLAGVLNEQFF. In DNA form, the CDR3 reads TGTGCCAGCAGCGGCGGACTAGCGGGGGTCCTAAATGAGCAGTTCTTC.

The chain couples TRBV5-1 to TRBJ2-3, with 7 bases matching TRBD2. Per the germline V gene, CDR1 is SGHRS and CDR2 is YFSETQ. This CDR3 region has 15 residues. V shed 3 bases and J 3 bases; nucleotides not matched to a gene: 7. CDR3 coding DNA: TGCGCCAGCAGCTCCCCCGGGGGGAGTACAGATACGCAGTATTTT. Translation gives CASSSPGGSTDTQYF.

Concerning this clone itself: One end of the junction does not line up with germline, which may come from a read error. The chain links TRBV27 to TRBJ2-1; TRBD2 matches at 12 bases. CDR3 length: 14 residues. Germline loops: CDR1 MNHEY, CDR2 SMNVEV (reference sequence). CDR3 protein: CASTRLAGDKEQFF. In DNA form, the CDR3 reads TGTGCCAGCACCCGACTAGCGGGGGACAAAGAGCAGTTCTTC.

The chain uses TRBV28 and TRBJ2-1; 14 bases map to TRBD2. There are 18 residues in the CDR3. The germline CDR1 and CDR2 sequences are MDHEN and SYDVKM. Trimming took 4 bases from V and 4 from J; bases not matched to a gene: 9. In DNA, the CDR3 is TGTGCCAGCAGTTCCCCCCCGGGACTAGCGGGAGAATACAATGAGCAGTTCTTC. Translating it yields CASSSPPGLAGEYNEQFF.

The J gene is TRBJ1-5, the V gene TRBV6-5; tentative D call: TRBD1 (6 bases). Deletions cut 6 bases from V and 4 bases from J, with 10 bases between. The CDR3 length is 13 residues. The germline CDR1 and CDR2 sequences are MNHEY and SVGAGI. The DNA for the CDR3 is TGTGCCAGCAGACGAACAGGGAATCAGCCCCAGCATTTT. Translation gives CASRRTGNQPQHF.

The rearrangement uses TRBV12-3 or TRBV12-4 and TRBJ2-7; tentative D call: TRBD1 (5 bases). With 6 bases removed from V and 0 bases from J, the gap between germline ends came to 9 bases. The CDR3 is 13 amino acids. The CDR3 is CASSLGVSYEQYF. Here the CDR3 DNA reads TGTGCCAGCAGCCTAGGGGTCTCCTACGAGCAGTACTTC.

The chain recombines TRBV2 with TRBJ2-2; TRBD2 matches at 9 bases. V lost 6 bases and J lost 5; bases outside the gene matches: 16. CDR1 is SNHLY and CDR2 is FYNNEI in the germline V gene. This CDR3 is built from 18 residues. CDR3: CASSARVGGRAGTGELFF. As DNA, the CDR3 is TGTGCCAGCAGCGCCAGGGTTGGCGGGAGGGCCGGGACCGGGGAGCTGTTTTTT.

This clone came up once. This chain connects TRBV28 to TRBJ2-5; D call uncertain. The germline V and J ends were trimmed by 8 bases and 0 bases, with 13 bases remaining between them. There are 14 residues in the CDR3. Per the germline V gene, CDR1 is MDHEN and CDR2 is SYDVKM. Here the CDR3 DNA reads TGTGCCAGCTTCGGCAGCCTGTACCAAGAGACCCAGTACTTC. This gives the protein CASFGSLYQETQYF. Complete variable domain (other parts from reference TRBV28 and TRBJ2-5): DVKVTQSSRYLVKRTGEKVFLECVQDMDHENMFWYRQDPGLGLRLIYFSYDVKMKEKGDIPEGYSVSREKKERFSLILESASTNQTSMYLCASFGSLYQETQYFGPGTRLLVL.

The chain joins TRBV11-2 to TRBJ1-4, with TRBD1 matching over 7 bases. Looked up from germline, CDR1 is SGHAT and CDR2 is FQNNGV. The CDR3 loop spans 14 amino acids. V gave up 2 bases and J gave up 10 bases; unmatched junction bases: 7. CDR3 residues: CASSLTGEVGKLFF. DNA for the CDR3: TGTGCCAGCAGCTTAACAGGGGAAGTTGGAAAACTGTTTTTT.

This chain links TRBV27 with TRBJ2-5, with 16 nucleotides matching TRBD2. Germline CDR1 and CDR2: MNHEY and SMNVEV (reference sequence). The CDR3 extends over 15 amino acids. The V segment lost 6 bases and the J segment 7 bases; nucleotides outside the gene matches: 5. The CDR3 region is CASRGLAGGLGTQYF. The CDR3 nucleotides are TGTGCCAGCAGGGGACTAGCGGGGGGGCTGGGGACCCAGTACTTC.

The chain links TRBV7-8 to TRBJ2-1, with D hard to call. Germline V gene data show CDR1 as SGHVS and CDR2 as FQNEAQ. The CDR3 consists of 13 residues. The V gene lost 0 bases and the J gene lost 6 bases, with 6 bases spanning the gap. The CDR3 reads CASSLASTNEQFF. The CDR3 region has the DNA TGTGCCAGCAGCTTAGCCAGCACCAATGAGCAGTTCTTC. Using reference TRBV7-8 and TRBJ2-1 for the parts outside the CDR3, the full variable domain is GAGVSQSPRYKVAKRGQDVALRCDPISGHVSLFWYQQALGQGPEFLTYFQNEAQLDKSGLPSDRFFAERPEGSVSTLKIQRTQQEDSAVYLCASSLASTNEQFFGPGTRLTVL.

This chain connects TRBV30 to TRBJ1-2; the D gene is possibly TRBD1 (6 bases). Trimming cost V 4 bases and J 8 bases, with 11 bases left between them. The CDR3 sequence is 11 residues long. CDR1 and CDR2 (germline): GTSNPN, SVGIG (reference sequence). The CDR3 reads CAWKQGGGYTF. The DNA of the CDR3 is TGTGCCTGGAAACAGGGAGGCGGCTACACCTTC.

This sequence joins TRBV24-1 and TRBJ2-3; possible D gene TRBD2, 6 bases. Trimming left V 4 bases short and J 5 bases short, with 9 bases between. The CDR3 is 13 residues long. CDR1 and CDR2 (germline): KGHDR, SFDVKD. For the CDR3, the DNA is TGTGCCACCAGTGAAGGAGGGGTAGATACGCAGTATTTT. This codes for CATSEGGVDTQYF.

This chain uses TRBV9 with TRBJ2-3; 11 bases are shared with TRBD1. Germline values: CDR1 SGDLS, CDR2 YYNGEE. The V gene end was trimmed by 0 bases and the J gene end by 2 bases; junction bases not matched to a gene: 20. The CDR3 has 22 amino acids. CDR3 nucleotides: TGTGCCAGCAGCGTAGTAGGGACAGGGGGTATCCTAGCGGAGGCCCCCACAGATACGCAGTATTTT. It translates to CASSVVGTGGILAEAPTDTQYF. Based on the CDR3 plus reference TRBV9 and TRBJ2-3, the full variable domain is DSGVTQTPKHLITATGQRVTLRCSPRSGDLSVYWYQQSLDQGLQFLIQYYNGEERAKGNILERFSAQQFPDLHSELNLSSLELGDSALYFCASSVVGTGGILAEAPTDTQYFGPGTRLTVL.

This chain connects TRBV7-9 to TRBJ2-1; D call uncertain. The CDR3 loop spans 15 amino acids. CDR1 and CDR2 from the germline V gene are SEHNR and FQNEAQ (reference sequence). The V and J ends lost 7 bases and 1 base respectively, with 14 bases between them. The CDR3 DNA is TGTGCCAGCACCGTTGTGATTGGGTCCTACAATGAGCAGTTCTTC. Translating it yields CASTVVIGSYNEQFF.

J is TRBJ2-2 and V is TRBV5-5; 7 bases fit TRBD2. Germline V CDR1 and CDR2: SGHKS, YYEKEE (reference sequence). The CDR3 sequence is 18 residues long. The junction had 16 bases not matched to a gene; V was cut back by 6 bases and J by 2 bases. DNA for the CDR3: TGTGCCAGCATCCCAACCCCCCTCCGGGGGGATAACACCGGGGAGCTGTTTTTT. This sequence encodes CASIPTPLRGDNTGELFF.

This clone appeared once. The chain carries TRBV20-1 and TRBJ1-3, with 11 bases lining up with TRBD1. The CDR3 is 14 residues long. Trimming at V came to 3 bases and at J to 7 bases, leaving 5 bases not matched to a gene. CDR1 is DFQATT, CDR2 SNEGSKA, per germline (reference sequence). The DNA of the CDR3 is TGCAGTGCTAGTTTCCGGGACAGGGGGAACACCATATATTTT. Translation gives CSASFRDRGNTIYF.

This rearrangement joins TRBV4-2 to TRBJ2-4, with D tentatively TRBD2 (5 bases). This CDR3 comprises 15 residues. V shed 0 bases and J shed 3 bases, with 9 bases lying between them. Germline values: CDR1 LGHNA, CDR2 YNFKEQ. The CDR3 is CASSQEWTGKNIQYF. CDR3 coding DNA: TGTGCCAGCAGCCAAGAATGGACTGGCAAAAACATTCAGTACTTC.

V gene TRBV7-8 combines with J gene TRBJ2-7; TRBD2 might be the D (5 bases). This CDR3 has 14 residues. The germline CDR1 and CDR2 sequences are SGHVS and FQNEAQ. CDR3 loop: CGSSPFTDPYEQYF. For the CDR3, the DNA is TGTGGGTCTAGCCCATTTACTGATCCCTACGAGCAGTACTTC.

The chain joins TRBV9 to TRBJ1-1, with D unresolved. CDR3 size: 14 residues. Trimming took 4 bases from V and 3 from J, leaving 13 bases between them. CDR1 SGDLS and CDR2 YYNGEE come from the germline V gene. CDR3 DNA sequence: TGTGCCAGCAGCCTCGGGCGGCCGGACACTGAAGCTTTCTTT. Its protein product is CASSLGRPDTEAFF.

The rearrangement links TRBV29-1 to TRBJ2-7, with TRBD1 matching 9 bases. Germline V CDR1 and CDR2: SQVTM, ANQGSEA. The CDR3 extends over 13 amino acids. The V gene end was trimmed by 1 base and the J gene end by 7 bases; junction bases not matched to a gene: 5. CDR3 loop: CSVEGRDRVEQYF. The CDR3 coding sequence is TGCAGCGTTGAAGGTAGGGACAGGGTGGAGCAGTACTTC.

This chain links TRBV21-1 with TRBJ1-2. TRBV21-1 is an annotated pseudogene. The length of the CDR3 is 18 residues. This chain's CDR3 is CASSTKRGRNGRIYGYTF. The CDR3 DNA sequence: TGTGCCAGCAGCACAAAAAGGGGGAGGAACGGCCGGATCTATGGCTACACCTTC.

The V gene is TRBV28, the J gene TRBJ1-5; unclear D gene. The CDR3 runs to 16 residues. V lost 5 bases, J lost 1 base, and 15 bases lay in between. The germline gives CDR1 MDHEN, CDR2 SYDVKM. The DNA of the CDR3 is TGTGCCAGCAGTACATCCGGCTTTAGAAGCAATCAGCCCCAGCATTTT. Protein: CASSTSGFRSNQPQHF.

This clone was counted a few times. The CDR3 spells CASRPDLSQETQYF. As DNA, the CDR3 is TGTGCCAGCAGACCGGACTTGTCCCAAGAGACCCAGTACTTC. The chain is built from TRBV6-5 and TRBJ2-5, with D perhaps TRBD2 (5 bases). This CDR3 is built from 14 residues. V was cut by 6 bases and J by 1 base, with 12 bases left in between. Germline loops: CDR1 MNHEY, CDR2 SVGAGI.

The rearrangement uses TRBV28 and TRBJ2-7, with 7 bases that match TRBD1. V lost 4 bases and J lost 0; bases outside the gene matches: 9. The V gene's germline CDR1 is MDHEN and CDR2 SYDVKM. The CDR3 is made up of 16 amino acids. The CDR3 is CASSSSDRDRSYEQYF. CDR3 in DNA: TGTGCCAGCAGTTCCTCCGACAGGGATCGCTCCTACGAGCAGTACTTC.

V is TRBV2 and J is TRBJ2-5; D perhaps matches TRBD2 (6 bases). CDR3 size: 11 residues. The germline V gene has CDR1 SNHLY and CDR2 FYNNEI. V was cut by 5 bases and J by 7 bases, with 8 bases left in between. The CDR3: CASSPEGTQYF. The CDR3 nucleotides are TGTGCCAGCAGTCCGGAGGGGACCCAGTACTTC.

V usage is TRBV12-3 or TRBV12-4 and J usage is TRBJ2-5; the match to TRBD2 covers 8 bases. Unmatched junction bases numbered 1, after V lost 4 bases and J lost 3 bases. The CDR3 has 13 residues. The chain's CDR3 is CASSSAGEETQYF. The CDR3 DNA reads TGTGCCAGCAGTTCAGCGGGAGAAGAGACCCAGTACTTC.

The chain is built from TRBV18 and TRBJ2-1, with D possibly matching TRBD2 (6 bases). The length of the CDR3 is 15 residues. In germline, CDR1 is KGHSH, CDR2 LQKENI. The ends were cut back, 7 bases at V and 4 bases at J, with 17 bases in the middle. CDR3 bases: TGTGCCAGCTTCCCGGTCGCTAGCGCATACAATGAGCAGTTCTTC. The encoded protein is CASFPVASAYNEQFF.

The chain couples TRBV19 to TRBJ1-2, with 12 bases fitting TRBD1. Per germline, CDR1 LNHDA and CDR2 SQIVND (reference sequence). Trimming cost V 3 bases and J 6 bases; bases outside gene matches: 8. This CDR3 spans 16 amino acids. The CDR3 reads CASSMVPGQGAHGYTF. In DNA, the CDR3 is TGTGCCAGTAGTATGGTTCCGGGACAGGGGGCCCATGGCTACACCTTC. Supplemented by reference TRBV19 and TRBJ1-2, the full variable domain reads DGGITQSPKYLFRKEGQNVTLSCEQNLNHDAMYWYRQDPGQGLRLIYYSQIVNDFQKGDIAEGYSVSREKKESFPLTVTSAQKNPTAFYLCASSMVPGQGAHGYTFGSGTRLTVV.

This clone was seen once. This chain links TRBV12-3 or TRBV12-4 with TRBJ1-3; D might be TRBD1 (6 bases). This CDR3 contains 13 residues. V was clipped by 5 bases and J by 9 bases, with 14 bases between them. DNA of the CDR3: TGTGCCAGCAGTCTAAAAGGGGGGGTCACCATATATTTT. Residues: CASSLKGGVTIYF.

The gene calls are TRBV27 and TRBJ1-1; 9 positions agree with TRBD1. This CDR3 has 14 residues. Losses at the gene ends were 8 bases for V and 6 bases for J; bases not matched to a gene: 10. Germline V gene sequence: CDR1 MNHEY, CDR2 SMNVEV (reference sequence). The CDR3 coding sequence is TGTGCCAGCGCACAGGGGGCGCTACCTTCTGAAGCTTTCTTT. Translation gives CASAQGALPSEAFF.

This chain joins TRBV28 and TRBJ2-3; no firm D call. V was clipped by 1 base and J by 4 bases, with 0 bases between them. The CDR3 has 11 amino acids. CDR1 and CDR2 (germline): MDHEN, SYDVKM. The CDR3: CASSLSDTQYF. The DNA of the CDR3 is TGTGCCAGCAGTTTATCAGATACGCAGTATTTT.